The clone carrying this T cell receptor (beta chain) was counted ten times or more. This record belongs to a study of blood T cells in healthy people across ages. Germline values: CDR1 MNHNY, CDR2 SVGAGI (reference sequence). The CDR3 totals 15 residues. With 2 bases clipped from V and 5 bases from J, the junction kept 8 bases outside the gene matches. A second roughly 6 to 12 cycle PCR used barcoded and J-beta primers. TCRdb re-called the 5' RACE reads through MiXCR, storing one row per CDR3 protein. The sample lists over 600,000 distinct CDR3 sequences, 21% seen once, with 3.5% to 4% in the top ten.

Sequenced material: blood. This clonotype was sampled from a man in his 70s in good health. The chain has TRBV6-6 and TRBJ2-7, with 8 bases lining up with TRBD1. The CDR3 loop is CASSYTPGGSDEQYF. DNA of the CDR3: TGTGCCAGCAGTTACACCCCAGGGGGCAGCGACGAGCAGTACTTC.